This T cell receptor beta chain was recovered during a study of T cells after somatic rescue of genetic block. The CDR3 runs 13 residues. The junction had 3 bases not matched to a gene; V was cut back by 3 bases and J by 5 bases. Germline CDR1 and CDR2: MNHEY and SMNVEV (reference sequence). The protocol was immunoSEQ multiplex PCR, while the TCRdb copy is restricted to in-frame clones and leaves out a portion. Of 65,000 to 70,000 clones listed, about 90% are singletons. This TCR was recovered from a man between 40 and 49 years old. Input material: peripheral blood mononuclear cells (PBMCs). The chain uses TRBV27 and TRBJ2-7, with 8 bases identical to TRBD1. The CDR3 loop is CASSLTGAHEQYF. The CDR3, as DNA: TGTGCCAGCAGTTTGACAGGGGCGCACGAGCAGTACTTC.